This T cell receptor (beta chain) was captured in a study of cytomegalovirus exposure and HLA in healthy donors. The study, taken as a whole, reports: In vitro testing confirmed a few CMV-associated chains as specific for CMV antigens. Judged likely to be a sequencing artifact was a cluster of highly shared sequence variants.

Primers for the PCR totalled 60 Vbeta and 13 Jbeta. TCRdb's table, derived via immunoSEQ multiplex PCR, lists solely in-frame clones and lacks some. The data hold about 140,000 clones, with roughly 80% observed a single time. All donors participated as healthy donors of bone marrow. Germline V gene sequence: CDR1 SGDLS, CDR2 YYNGEE. Between the trimmed V and J ends, which lost 0 bases and 3 bases, there was a span of 6 bases. There are 13 residues in the CDR3. Remarks on this clone: The antigen remains unidentified.

Sequenced: PBMCs. This sequence was found in a male donor in good health and CMV-seronegative. The genes are TRBV9 and TRBJ1-1; D is unclear. This CDR3 reads CASSVDYDTEAFF. The CDR3 DNA is TGTGCCAGCAGCGTAGATTATGACACTGAAGCTTTCTTT.